These 30 T cell receptor beta chains were sequenced from one sample in a study of blood T cell repertoires in COVID-19. Profiling relied on immunoSEQ multiplex PCR, and the TCRdb table lists in-frame clones only, not all of them. The table shows almost 65,000 clones, with roughly 88% occurring only once. Sequencing was carried out using peripheral blood. These TCRs come from a woman aged 55-70 years with COVID-19, enrolled during active disease.

This clone came up once. The V and J genes are TRBV18 and TRBJ1-2; tentative D call: TRBD1 (5 bases). The germline CDR1 and CDR2 sequences are KGHSH and LQKENI. This CDR3 has 15 amino acids. Trimming took 3 bases from V and 0 from J, leaving 11 bases between them. The CDR3 nucleotides read TGTGCCAGCTCACCTTTCCAGGGAACTAACTATGGCTACACCTTC. Translated: CASSPFQGTNYGYTF.

V usage is TRBV24-1 and J usage is TRBJ2-7; 7 positions agree with TRBD1. CDR3 length equals 18 residues. J lost 4 bases, V lost 5 bases, and 19 bases had no gene match. Germline CDR1 KGHDR, CDR2 SFDVKD. The CDR3 DNA sequence: TGTGCCACCAGTGGATACCGAACCGGGACAGATAACACTTACGAGCAGTACTTC. Its protein product is CATSGYRTGTDNTYEQYF.

The rearrangement uses TRBV20-1 and TRBJ1-2, with unresolved D. The CDR3 runs to 11 residues. Germline V gene data show CDR1 as DFQATT and CDR2 as SNEGSKA (reference sequence). Between the trimmed V and J ends, which lost 6 bases and 2 bases, there was a span of 7 bases. CDR3 sequence: CSAPGNYGYTF. The CDR3 coding sequence is TGCAGTGCCCCGGGAAACTATGGCTACACCTTC.

This sequence joins TRBV6-5 and TRBJ2-6; a possible D gene is TRBD1 (5 bases). CDR3 length equals 15 residues. V lost 6 bases, J lost 0 bases, and 9 bases lay in between. CDR1 is MNHEY and CDR2 is SVGAGI in the germline V gene. Here the CDR3 DNA reads TGTGCCAGCAGCCTGACAGACTCTGGGGCCAACGTCCTGACTTTC. This codes for CASSLTDSGANVLTF.

The chain has TRBV4-3 and TRBJ1-1; tentative D call: TRBD1 (5 bases). This CDR3 is built from 16 residues. CDR1 and CDR2 (germline): LGHNA, YSLEER. V shed 0 bases and J shed 2 bases, with 13 bases lying between them. The CDR3 coding sequence is TGCGCCAGCAGCCAAGATCAACGGACACTCAACACTGAAGCTTTCTTT. The encoded protein is CASSQDQRTLNTEAFF.

This rearrangement joins TRBV11-3 to TRBJ2-5; TRBD2 agrees at 16 bases. V lost 3 bases and J lost 4; bases outside the gene matches: 8. Per the germline V gene, CDR1 is SGHNT and CDR2 is YENEEA. The CDR3 is 18 amino acids. The CDR3 here is CASSFAGTSGGAGETQYF. CDR3 DNA: TGTGCCAGCAGCTTCGCCGGGACTAGCGGGGGGGCAGGAGAGACCCAGTACTTC.

This sequence joins TRBV2 and TRBJ2-5; 8 positions agree with TRBD2. The V gene's germline CDR1 is SNHLY and CDR2 FYNNEI. This CDR3 contains 15 residues. Trimming cost V 7 bases and J 4 bases; bases outside gene matches: 11. The CDR3 nucleotides are TGTGCCAGCACCCGGACGGGGGGGGGAAGAGAGACCCAGTACTTC. This codes for CASTRTGGGRETQYF.

V usage is TRBV12-5 and J usage is TRBJ2-7; TRBD2 might be the D (5 bases). Trimming left V 0 bases short and J 4 bases short, with 25 bases between. The CDR3 length is 19 residues. CDR1 is LGHNT, CDR2 FRNRAP, per germline. This chain's CDR3 is CASGLVSRYQELVEYEQYF. CDR3 bases: TGTGCTAGTGGTTTGGTATCGAGATATCAAGAACTAGTAGAATACGAGCAGTACTTC. Drawing the rest from reference TRBV12-5 and TRBJ2-7, the complete variable domain is DARVTQTPRHKVTEMGQEVTMRCQPILGHNTVFWYRQTMMQGLELLAYFRNRAPLDDSGMPKDRFSAEMPDATLATLKIQPSEPRDSAVYFCASGLVSRYQELVEYEQYFGPGTRLTVT.

The chain combines TRBV27 with TRBJ2-7; the D gene is possibly TRBD1 (6 bases). The length of the CDR3 is 15 residues. The germline V gene has CDR1 MNHEY and CDR2 SMNVEV (reference sequence). V dropped 8 bases and J dropped 6 bases, with 23 bases sitting between them. This CDR3 reads CASLPLDRSLGEQYF. The CDR3 region has the DNA TGTGCCAGCCTACCTCTTGACAGGAGTCTGGGCGAGCAGTACTTC.

The chain couples TRBV5-1 to TRBJ1-2, with 7 bases fitting TRBD1. Looked up from germline, CDR1 is SGHRS and CDR2 is YFSETQ. V was pared by 2 bases and J by 5 bases, with 6 bases of the junction left unmatched. There are 14 residues in the CDR3. The CDR3 nucleotides read TGCGCCAGCAGCTTAGGGACAGCGTCATATGGCTACACCTTC. Encoded protein: CASSLGTASYGYTF.

The CDR3, as DNA: TGTGCCAGCTCACCAACCGGGACAGGGGATCAGCCCCAGCATTTT. The encoded protein is CASSPTGTGDQPQHF. V usage is TRBV18 and J usage is TRBJ1-5, with TRBD1 identical over 10 bases. The length of the CDR3 is 15 residues. Germline V lookup: CDR1 KGHSH, CDR2 LQKENI. Trimming removed 2 bases from V and 5 bases from J; junction bases left unmatched: 3.

This clone was detected once. The chain uses TRBV28 and TRBJ2-7; D is unresolved. The CDR3 runs to 14 residues. Per germline, CDR1 MDHEN and CDR2 SYDVKM. With 6 bases removed from V and 2 bases from J, the gap between germline ends came to 14 bases. This chain's CDR3 is CASSLIYQPYEQYF. CDR3 bases: TGTGCCAGCAGCCTCATCTACCAACCCTACGAGCAGTACTTC.

The chain uses TRBV3-1 (or the pseudogene TRBV3-2) and TRBJ2-1; 12 bases agree with TRBD2. Germline trimming cut 2 bases from V and 7 bases from J; bases unmatched to any gene: 6. This CDR3 contains 16 residues. Germline loops: CDR1 LGHDT, CDR2 YNNKEL (reference sequence). Written as DNA, the CDR3 is TGTGCCAGCAGCCAATCCCTAGCGGGAGGGGGAAATGAGCAGTTCTTC. Amino acids: CASSQSLAGGGNEQFF.

The chain is built from TRBV12-3 or TRBV12-4 and TRBJ1-2; no reliable D call. The V gene lost 2 bases and the J gene lost 4 bases, with 2 bases spanning the gap. This CDR3 is built from 11 residues. The CDR3 DNA reads as TGTGCCAGCAGTTTACTCTATGGCTACACCTTC. It specifies CASSLLYGYTF.

The rearrangement uses TRBV6-5 and TRBJ1-1; D gene uncertain. The V end lost 10 bases, the J end lost 5 bases, and 14 bases lay between the germline ends. The CDR3 spans 12 residues. The germline gives CDR1 MNHEY, CDR2 SVGAGI. CDR3 bases: TGTGCCACCAACACGGGATGGACTGAAGCTTTCTTT. Translated: CATNTGWTEAFF.

The rearrangement links TRBV6-1 to TRBJ2-7; 10 bases match TRBD2. The CDR3 is 14 residues long. The V and J ends lost 6 bases and 1 base, in that order; junction bases with no gene match: 3. CDR1 and CDR2 from the germline V gene are MNHNS and SASEGT. The DNA of the CDR3 is TGTGCCAGCAGGCCGGGACTAGCGTCCTACGAGCAGTACTTC. This translates into CASRPGLASYEQYF.

The chain joins TRBV5-4 to TRBJ2-3; the match to TRBD2 covers 9 bases. The CDR3 consists of 16 residues. The germline CDR1 and CDR2 sequences are SGHNT and YYREEE (reference sequence). Trimming cost V 1 base and J 5 bases; bases outside gene matches: 8. The DNA of the CDR3 is TGTGCCAGCAGCTTGTTTGCGGGAGGGCTGGAAGATACGCAGTATTTT. Translation: CASSLFAGGLEDTQYF.

This rearrangement joins TRBV18 to TRBJ1-1; a weak D match, TRBD1 (6 bases). Trimming shortened V by 3 bases and J by 0 bases, and 8 bases separated the two germline ends. The CDR3 runs 14 residues. In germline, CDR1 is KGHSH, CDR2 LQKENI. The CDR3 DNA reads as TGTGCCAGCTCACCTCGGACAGTGAACACTGAAGCTTTCTTT. Protein sequence: CASSPRTVNTEAFF.

The rearrangement links TRBV27 to TRBJ1-5, with a weak D call TRBD1 (5 bases). The CDR3 contains 14 residues. V lost 1 base to trimming and J lost 4 bases, with 8 bases between them. CDR1 and CDR2 (germline): MNHEY, SMNVEV (reference sequence). The DNA for the CDR3 is TGTGCCAGCAGTTTATGGGAGGGGAATCAGCCCCAGCATTTT. Its translation: CASSLWEGNQPQHF.

V and J are TRBV6-5 and TRBJ2-7, with 8 bases matching TRBD2. This CDR3 region has 15 residues. Germline V gene data show CDR1 as MNHEY and CDR2 as SVGAGI. V lost 6 bases and J lost 0; bases outside the gene matches: 7. This CDR3 is CASRSKRGTSYEQYF. CDR3 nucleotide sequence: TGTGCCAGCAGGAGTAAGCGGGGGACCTCCTACGAGCAGTACTTC.

In this sample, this clone turned up once. This sequence joins TRBV25-1 and TRBJ1-4; TRBD1 matches at 7 bases. The ends lost 4 bases at V and 9 bases at J; junction bases unmatched: 11. Germline V CDR1 and CDR2: MGHDK, SYGVNS. The CDR3 consists of 15 residues. The CDR3 sequence is CASSGLGTVGKKLFF. For the CDR3, the DNA is TGTGCCAGCAGTGGCCTCGGGACAGTCGGGAAAAAACTGTTTTTT.

This chain joins TRBV6-5 and TRBJ2-5, with 8 bases fitting TRBD1. The V segment lost 8 bases and the J segment 5 bases; nucleotides outside the gene matches: 10. There are 14 residues in the CDR3. Germline lookup yields CDR1 MNHEY and CDR2 SVGAGI. In DNA, the CDR3 is TGTGCCAGCGCCAGCCAGGGGGCGCAGGAGACCCAGTACTTC. Amino acid sequence: CASASQGAQETQYF.

The V and J genes are TRBV3-1 (or the pseudogene TRBV3-2) and TRBJ1-2; possible D gene TRBD1, 6 bases. With 3 bases removed from V and 8 bases from J, the gap between germline ends came to 16 bases. The CDR3 has 14 residues. The germline V gene has CDR1 LGHDT and CDR2 YNNKEL (reference sequence). The CDR3 here is CASSHTGTSGGYTF. CDR3 in DNA: TGTGCCAGCAGCCACACAGGGACCTCCGGGGGCTACACCTTC.

The V call is TRBV29-1, the J call TRBJ2-7; 9 bases align to TRBD2. The germline V gene encodes CDR1 SQVTM and CDR2 ANQGSEA. After removal of 7 bases from V and 0 bases from J, the junction contained 4 bases not matched to a gene. The CDR3 is made up of 13 amino acids. Here the CDR3 reads CSATSGPSYEQYF. For the CDR3, the DNA is TGCAGCGCCACTAGCGGGCCCTCCTACGAGCAGTACTTC.

The chain recombines TRBV5-1 with TRBJ2-3; D is possibly TRBD2 (6 bases). Trimming left V 1 base short and J 3 bases short, with 12 bases between. The CDR3 contains 15 residues. Germline loops: CDR1 SGHRS, CDR2 YFSETQ. The CDR3 is CASSLQVADTDTQYF. The CDR3 DNA reads as TGCGCCAGCAGCTTGCAAGTAGCGGATACAGATACGCAGTATTTT. The full variable domain, in which reference TRBV5-1 and TRBJ2-3 provide the parts outside the CDR3, is KAGVTQTPRYLIKTRGQQVTLSCSPISGHRSVSWYQQTPGQGLQFLFEYFSETQRNKGNFPGRFSGRQFSNSRSEMNVSTLELGDSALYLCASSLQVADTDTQYFGPGTRLTVL.

The CDR3: CASSQGVGGGATPLHF. In nucleotides, the CDR3 is TGTGCCAGCAGCCAAGGGGTTGGGGGGGGCGCTACACCCCTCCACTTT. The chain combines TRBV3-1 (or the pseudogene TRBV3-2) with TRBJ1-6; TRBD1 is a possible D gene (6 bases). The length of the CDR3 is 16 residues. The V end lost 1 base, the J end lost 11 bases, and 18 bases lay between the germline ends. Germline V gene lookup returns CDR1 LGHDT and CDR2 YNNKEL (reference sequence).

This clone was seen only a few times. The rearrangement uses TRBV28 and TRBJ2-2; 14 bases align to TRBD2. Unmatched junction bases numbered 3, after V lost 4 bases and J lost 5 bases. This CDR3 has 16 amino acids. CDR1 is MDHEN, CDR2 SYDVKM, per germline. The CDR3 coding sequence is TGTGCCAGCAGTTCGGGACTAGCGGGAGTAACCGGGGAGCTGTTTTTT. Its protein is CASSSGLAGVTGELFF.

The rearrangement links TRBV7-9 to TRBJ2-7; possible D gene TRBD1, 6 bases. The germline CDR1 and CDR2 sequences are SEHNR and FQNEAQ (reference sequence). The CDR3 consists of 12 residues. The ends were cut back, 4 bases at V and 4 bases at J, with 8 bases in the middle. The CDR3 is CASSSTGYEQYF. CDR3 sequence (DNA): TGTGCCAGCAGCTCCACAGGGTACGAGCAGTACTTC. The full variable domain, its missing parts supplied by reference TRBV7-9 and TRBJ2-7, is DTGVSQNPRHKITKRGQNVTFRCDPISEHNRLYWYRQTLGQGPEFLTYFQNEAQLEKSRLLSDRFSAERPKGSFSTLEIQRTEQGDSAMYLCASSSTGYEQYFGPGTRLTVT.

This clone appeared a few times. This chain joins TRBV11-3 and TRBJ2-7; D not resolved. Trimming took off 1 base at V and 0 bases at J, with 10 bases between the two ends. CDR3 size: 15 residues. The germline V gene encodes CDR1 SGHNT and CDR2 YENEEA. In DNA form, the CDR3 reads TGTGCCAGCAGCTTAGTTTTCGGTCCCTCCTACGAGCAGTACTTC. As protein: CASSLVFGPSYEQYF. Full variable domain (missing parts from reference TRBV11-3 and TRBJ2-7): EAGVVQSPRYKIIEKKQPVAFWCNPISGHNTLYWYLQNLGQGPELLIRYENEEAVDDSQLPKDRFSAERLKGVDSTLKIQPAELGDSAVYLCASSLVFGPSYEQYFGPGTRLTVT.

The sample holds one count of this clone. CDR3 sequence (DNA): TGTGCCACCAGCAGAGATGGCTTATCTAACTATGGCTACACCTTC. This sequence encodes CATSRDGLSNYGYTF. The genes are TRBV15 and TRBJ1-2; no clear D. V shed 0 bases and J shed 0 bases, with 8 bases lying between them. CDR3 length: 15 amino acids. Germline V gives CDR1 LNHNV, CDR2 YYDKDF (reference sequence).